This paragraph reports one T cell receptor beta chain. What it recognizes is unknown. These data are taken from a study of graft-versus-host responses after intestinal transplantation. Across the study: Multivisceral, liver-intestinal, or isolated intestinal transplants were given to recipients. Anti-thymocyte globulin induction, then tacrolimus and steroids for about three years, went to all recipients. Findings and caveats of the study: Individuals who had graft-donor T cell macrochimerism had allografts that showed high graft-versus-host to host-versus-graft clonal ratios. GvH clones were identified in recipient marrow, with some first appearing in ileum or blood.

Germline CDR1 and CDR2: DFQATT and SNEGSKA (reference sequence). V was shortened by 4 bases and J by 12 bases, with 15 bases between the two germline ends. The CDR3 extends over 11 amino acids. The table came from immunoSEQ multiplex PCR; TCRdb's copy has only in-frame clones and leaves some out. The repertoire holds just over 70,000 clones, with nearly 85% as singletons. The rearrangement uses TRBV20-1 and TRBJ1-2; the D gene is possibly TRBD1 (5 bases). The sequencing used unstimulated CD4+ T cells sorted from spleen or lymph node cells, collected before transplant. The origin of this receptor is a human donor who was the organ donor for an intestinal transplant. The CDR3 DNA sequence: TGCAGTGCTATAGGAACAGGAATGCACACCTTC. This gives the protein CSAIGTGMHTF.